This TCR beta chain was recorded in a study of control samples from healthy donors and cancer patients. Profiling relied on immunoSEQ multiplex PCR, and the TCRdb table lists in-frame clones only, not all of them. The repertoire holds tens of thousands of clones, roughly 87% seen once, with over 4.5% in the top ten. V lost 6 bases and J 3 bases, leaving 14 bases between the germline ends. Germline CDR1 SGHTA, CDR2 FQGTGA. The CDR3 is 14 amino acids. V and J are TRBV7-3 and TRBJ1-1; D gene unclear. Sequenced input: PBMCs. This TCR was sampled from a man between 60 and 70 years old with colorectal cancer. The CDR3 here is CASSVAGRDTEAFF. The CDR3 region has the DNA TGTGCCAGCAGTGTCGCCGGGCGGGACACTGAAGCTTTCTTT.